The subject of this entry is one T cell receptor beta chain. What it binds is unknown. This sample is drawn from a study of cytomegalovirus exposure and HLA in healthy donors. Only in-frame clones appear in the TCRdb table, and some are missing; sequencing was by immunoSEQ multiplex PCR. This table holds about 140,000 clones, roughly 90% found once. Study-wide results and caveats: TCR clusters originating in the first cohort tended to co-occur in the 100 to 150 validation repertoires, according to a later analysis. Rare TCR sequences predominated, though certain public TCRs were found in many donors. Published work reported that the classifier diagnosed cytomegalovirus status with high specificity and sensitivity.

The sample was PBMCs. This clonotype originated in a man younger than 30 in good health and CMV-seronegative.

CDR3 sequence (DNA): TGCGCCAGCAGCCAAGATGGGGGGCCTAGCGGGTTAAGCTCCTACAATGAGCAGTTCTTC. It is translated as CASSQDGGPSGLSSYNEQFF. The J gene is TRBJ2-1, the V gene TRBV4-3, with 8 nucleotides matching TRBD2. CDR1 is LGHNA, CDR2 YSLEER, per germline. This CDR3 is 20 amino acids long. Trimming at V came to 0 bases and at J to 0 bases, leaving 13 bases not matched to a gene.